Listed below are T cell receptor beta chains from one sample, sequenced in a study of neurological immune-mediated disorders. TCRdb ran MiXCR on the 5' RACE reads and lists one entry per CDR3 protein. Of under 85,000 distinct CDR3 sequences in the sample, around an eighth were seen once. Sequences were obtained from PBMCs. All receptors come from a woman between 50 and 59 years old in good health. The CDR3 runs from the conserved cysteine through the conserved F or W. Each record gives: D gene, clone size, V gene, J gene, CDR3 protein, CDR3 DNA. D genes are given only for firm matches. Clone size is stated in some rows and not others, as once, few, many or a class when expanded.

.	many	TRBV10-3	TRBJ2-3	CAIRGGLTDTQYF	TGTGCCATCAGGGGGGGCCTTACAGATACGCAGTATTTT
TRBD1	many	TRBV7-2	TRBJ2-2	CASSLGTGGRELFF	TGTGCCAGCAGCTTAGGGACAGGGGGCAGGGAGCTGTTTTTT
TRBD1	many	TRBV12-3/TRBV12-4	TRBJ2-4	CASSPTGAKNIQYF	TGTGCCAGCAGCCCGACAGGGGCCAAAAACATTCAGTACTTC
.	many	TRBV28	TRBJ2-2	CASSLQQPNTGELFF	TGTGCCAGCAGTTTACAACAGCCCAACACCGGGGAGCTGTTTTTT
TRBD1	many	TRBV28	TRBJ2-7	CASSFPSSDRAYEQYF	TGTGCCAGCAGTTTCCCCTCGAGTGACAGGGCCTACGAGCAGTACTTC
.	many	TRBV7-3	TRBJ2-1	CASSQKGPSNSNEQFF	TGTGCCAGCAGTCAAAAGGGTCCCTCAAATAGCAATGAGCAGTTCTTC
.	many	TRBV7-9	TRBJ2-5	CASSLAWAPQYQETQYF	TGTGCCAGCAGCTTAGCGTGGGCACCCCAATACCAAGAGACCCAGTACTTC
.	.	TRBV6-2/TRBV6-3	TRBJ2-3	CPRSLTDTQYF	TGTCCCCGCTCGCTAACAGATACGCAGTATTTT
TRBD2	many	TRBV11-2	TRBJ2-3	CASRGRLAGSTSTDTQYF	TGTGCCAGCCGAGGGAGACTAGCGGGATCAACTAGCACAGATACGCAGTATTTT
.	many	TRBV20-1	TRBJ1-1	CSASMTGNTEAFF	TGCAGTGCTAGTATGACAGGGAACACTGAAGCTTTCTTT
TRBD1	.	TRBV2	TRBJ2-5	CASSDWGQGASETQYF	TGTGCCAGCAGTGATTGGGGACAGGGGGCATCTGAGACCCAGTACTTC
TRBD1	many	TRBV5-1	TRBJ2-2	CASTLEGAKNTGELFF	TGCGCCAGCACCCTAGAGGGGGCGAAGAACACCGGGGAGCTGTTTTTT
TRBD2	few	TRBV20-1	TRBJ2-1	CSARDQGGRDSYNEQFF	TGCAGTGCTAGAGATCAAGGCGGGAGGGACTCCTACAATGAGCAGTTCTTC
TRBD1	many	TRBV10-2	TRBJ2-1	CASSDPRTGTGVSEQFF	TGCGCCAGCAGTGACCCTAGAACCGGGACAGGGGTGAGTGAGCAGTTCTTC
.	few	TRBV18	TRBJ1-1	CASWMNTEAFF	TGTGCCAGCTGGATGAACACTGAAGCTTTCTTT
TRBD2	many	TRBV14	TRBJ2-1	CASTSGTSGRGEQFF	TGTGCCAGCACCTCCGGGACTAGCGGGAGGGGGGAGCAGTTCTTC
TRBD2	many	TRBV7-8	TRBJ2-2	CASSLVLGLPNTGELFF	TGTGCCAGCAGCTTAGTTTTGGGACTACCTAACACCGGGGAGCTGTTTTTT
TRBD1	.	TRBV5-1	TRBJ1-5	CASSPDGQGNQPQHF	TGCGCCAGCAGCCCCGATGGACAGGGCAATCAGCCCCAGCATTTT
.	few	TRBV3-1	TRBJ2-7	CASSQRGQLSYEQYF	TGTGCCAGCAGCCAAAGAGGTCAGCTCTCCTACGAGCAGTACTTC
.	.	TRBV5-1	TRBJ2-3	CASSFDGTDTQYF	TGCGCCAGCAGCTTCGATGGGACAGATACGCAGTATTTT
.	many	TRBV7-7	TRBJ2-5	CASSQDRETQYF	TGTGCTAGCAGTCAAGATAGGGAGACCCAGTACTTC
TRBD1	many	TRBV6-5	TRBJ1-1	CASTHTTGRAFF	TGTGCCAGCACCCACACGACAGGGCGAGCTTTCTTT
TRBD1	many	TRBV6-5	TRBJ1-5	CASSQGGEGNQPQHF	TGTGCCAGCAGTCAAGGGGGCGAGGGCAATCAGCCCCAGCATTTT
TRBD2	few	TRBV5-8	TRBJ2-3	CASSFRAGVYTQYF	TGTGCCAGCAGCTTTAGAGCGGGGGTTTATACGCAGTATTTT